This TCR beta chain was identified during a study of T cell repertoires in cytomegalovirus infection. In the study overall: Public TCR beta signatures provided an indication of both CMV infection and a matching HLA type. Study-wide results and limits: CMV-specific TCR beta clonotypes restricted by HLA-C dominated the ex vivo response. Cumulative public TCR beta family frequency identified carriers of CMV plus the relevant HLA.

CDR3 size: 15 residues. CDR1 and CDR2 (germline): MGHRA, YSYEKL. TCRdb called the reads again in MiXCR, with one record for every CDR3 protein. The sample consists of about 740,000 distinct CDR3 sequences, 30% to 40% of them appearing once. This clonotype has a single count. The antigen is not known. An end of the junction differs from the germline gene, which may be a read error. The chain recombines TRBV4-1 with TRBJ2-3; 8 nucleotides match TRBD2. The TCR sequence derives from a human donor in good health (CMV status not recorded). Some clones in this sample may be carry-over from other donors' samples. The sample consisted of cultured PBMCs, taken from culture after CMV antigen stimulation. CDR3 sequence reads: CASSHGGGNTDTQYF. CDR3 sequence (DNA): TGTGCCAGCAGCCACGGCGGGGGGAACACAGATACGCAGTATTTT.